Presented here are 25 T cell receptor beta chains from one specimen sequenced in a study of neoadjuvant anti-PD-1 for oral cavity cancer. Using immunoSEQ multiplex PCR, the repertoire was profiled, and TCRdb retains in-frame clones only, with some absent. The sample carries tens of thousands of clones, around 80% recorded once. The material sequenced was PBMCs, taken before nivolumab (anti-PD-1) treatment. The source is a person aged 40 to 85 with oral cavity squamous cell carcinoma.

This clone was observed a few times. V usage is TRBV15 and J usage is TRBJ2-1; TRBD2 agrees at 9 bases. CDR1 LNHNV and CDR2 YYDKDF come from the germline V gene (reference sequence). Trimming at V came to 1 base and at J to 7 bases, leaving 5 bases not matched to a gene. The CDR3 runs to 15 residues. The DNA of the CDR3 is TGTGCCACCAGCAGAGTTGGTAGCGGGAGAAATGAGCAGTTCTTC. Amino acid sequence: CATSRVGSGRNEQFF. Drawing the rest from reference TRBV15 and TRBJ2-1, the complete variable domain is DAMVIQNPRYQVTQFGKPVTLSCSQTLNHNVMYWYQQKSSQAPKLLFHYYDKDFNNEADTPDNFQSRRPNTSFCFLDIRSPGLGDTAMYLCATSRVGSGRNEQFFGPGTRLTVL.

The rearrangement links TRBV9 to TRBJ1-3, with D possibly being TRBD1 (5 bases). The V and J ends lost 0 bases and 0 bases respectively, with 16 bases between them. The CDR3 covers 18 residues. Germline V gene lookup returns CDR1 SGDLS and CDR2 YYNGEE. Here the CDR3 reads CASSVGSQGVSSGNTIYF. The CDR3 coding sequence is TGTGCCAGCAGCGTAGGTTCTCAGGGCGTCAGCTCTGGAAACACCATATATTTT.

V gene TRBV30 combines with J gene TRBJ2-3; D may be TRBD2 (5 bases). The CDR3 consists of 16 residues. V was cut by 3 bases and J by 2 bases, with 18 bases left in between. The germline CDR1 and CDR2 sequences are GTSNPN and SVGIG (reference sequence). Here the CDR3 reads CAWSVLLASHTDTQYF. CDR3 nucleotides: TGTGCCTGGAGCGTCTTGCTAGCATCCCACACAGATACGCAGTATTTT.

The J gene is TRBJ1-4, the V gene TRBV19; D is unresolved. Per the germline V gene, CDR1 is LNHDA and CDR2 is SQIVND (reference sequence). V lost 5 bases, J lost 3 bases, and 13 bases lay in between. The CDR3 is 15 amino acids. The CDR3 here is CASSDPRASNEKLFF. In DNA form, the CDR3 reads TGTGCCAGTAGTGACCCCCGGGCCTCTAATGAAAAACTGTTTTTT.

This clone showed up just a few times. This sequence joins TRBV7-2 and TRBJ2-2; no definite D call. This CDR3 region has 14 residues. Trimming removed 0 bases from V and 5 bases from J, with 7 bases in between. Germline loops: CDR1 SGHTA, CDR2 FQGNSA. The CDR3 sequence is CASSLAQGTGELFF. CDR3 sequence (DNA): TGTGCCAGCAGCTTAGCGCAAGGTACCGGGGAGCTGTTTTTT.

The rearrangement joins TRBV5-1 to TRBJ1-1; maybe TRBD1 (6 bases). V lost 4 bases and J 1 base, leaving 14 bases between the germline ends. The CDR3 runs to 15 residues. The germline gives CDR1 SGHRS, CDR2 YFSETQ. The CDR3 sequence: CASSRTLDRNTEAFF. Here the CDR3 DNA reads TGCGCCAGCAGCCGTACTCTGGACAGGAACACTGAAGCTTTCTTT.

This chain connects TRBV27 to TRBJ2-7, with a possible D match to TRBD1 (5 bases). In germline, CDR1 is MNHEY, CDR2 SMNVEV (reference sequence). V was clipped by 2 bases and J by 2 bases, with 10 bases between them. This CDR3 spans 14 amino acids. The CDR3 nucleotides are TGTGCCAGCAGTTTAAGGGGAAAACCCTACGAGCAGTACTTC. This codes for CASSLRGKPYEQYF.

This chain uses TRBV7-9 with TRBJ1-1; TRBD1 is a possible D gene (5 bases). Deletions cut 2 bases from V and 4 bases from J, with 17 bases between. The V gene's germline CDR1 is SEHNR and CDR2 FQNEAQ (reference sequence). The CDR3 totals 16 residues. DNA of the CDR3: TGTGCCAGCAGCTTATGGGGGGGAGGTAGCGGCACTGAAGCTTTCTTT. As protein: CASSLWGGGSGTEAFF.

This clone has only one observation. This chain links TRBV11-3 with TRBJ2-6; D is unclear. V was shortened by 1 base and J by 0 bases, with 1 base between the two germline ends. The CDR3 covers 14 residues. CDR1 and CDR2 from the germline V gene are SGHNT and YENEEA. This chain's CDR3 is CASSLGSGANVLTF. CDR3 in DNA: TGTGCCAGCAGCTTAGGCTCTGGGGCCAACGTCCTGACTTTC.

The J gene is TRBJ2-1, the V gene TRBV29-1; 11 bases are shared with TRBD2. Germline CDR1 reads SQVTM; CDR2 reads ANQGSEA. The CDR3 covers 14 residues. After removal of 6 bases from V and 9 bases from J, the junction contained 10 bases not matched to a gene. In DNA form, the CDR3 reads TGCAGCGTCTTAGCGGGAGGGGTAGATGGTGAGCAGTTCTTC. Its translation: CSVLAGGVDGEQFF.

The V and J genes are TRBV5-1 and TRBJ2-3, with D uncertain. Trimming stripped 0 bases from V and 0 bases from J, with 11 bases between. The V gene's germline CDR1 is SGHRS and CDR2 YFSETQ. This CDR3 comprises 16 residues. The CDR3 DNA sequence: TGCGCCAGCAGCTTGGGGGTCGTATCTAGCACAGATACGCAGTATTTT. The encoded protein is CASSLGVVSSTDTQYF.

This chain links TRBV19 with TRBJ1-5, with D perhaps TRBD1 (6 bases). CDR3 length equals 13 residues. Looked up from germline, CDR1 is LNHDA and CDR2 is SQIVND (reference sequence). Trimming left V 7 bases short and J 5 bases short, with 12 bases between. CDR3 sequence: CASTARGYQPQHF. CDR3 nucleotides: TGTGCCAGTACGGCCAGGGGCTATCAGCCCCAGCATTTT.

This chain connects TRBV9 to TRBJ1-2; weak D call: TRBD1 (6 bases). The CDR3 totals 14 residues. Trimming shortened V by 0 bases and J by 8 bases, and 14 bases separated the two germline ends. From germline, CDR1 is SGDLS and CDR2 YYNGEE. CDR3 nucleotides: TGTGCCAGCAGCGTAGGGGGGGCAGGCTCAGGCTACACCTTC. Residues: CASSVGGAGSGYTF.

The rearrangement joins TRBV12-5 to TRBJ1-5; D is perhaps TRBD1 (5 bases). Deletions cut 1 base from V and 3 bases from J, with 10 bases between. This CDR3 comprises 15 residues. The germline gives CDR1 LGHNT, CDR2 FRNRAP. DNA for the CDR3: TGTGCTAGTGGTTTGGACTGGGACTCCAATCAGCCCCAGCATTTT. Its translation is CASGLDWDSNQPQHF.

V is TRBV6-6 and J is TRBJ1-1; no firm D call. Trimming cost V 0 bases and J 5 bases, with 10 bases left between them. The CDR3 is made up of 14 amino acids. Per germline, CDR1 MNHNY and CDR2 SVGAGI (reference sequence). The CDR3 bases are TGTGCCAGCAGTTACTCGGGCAAGGGAACTGAAGCTTTCTTT. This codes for CASSYSGKGTEAFF.

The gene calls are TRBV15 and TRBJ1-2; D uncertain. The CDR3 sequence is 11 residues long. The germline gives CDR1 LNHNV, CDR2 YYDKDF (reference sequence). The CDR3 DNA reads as TGTGGGTCGCCCTTTAACTATGGCTACACCTTC. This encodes CGSPFNYGYTF.

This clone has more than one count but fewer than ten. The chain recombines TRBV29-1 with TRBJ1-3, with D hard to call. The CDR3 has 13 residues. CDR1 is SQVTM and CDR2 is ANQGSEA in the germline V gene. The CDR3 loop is CSGEGRSGNTIYF. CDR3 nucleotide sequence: TGCAGTGGTGAGGGTCGCTCTGGAAACACCATATATTTT.

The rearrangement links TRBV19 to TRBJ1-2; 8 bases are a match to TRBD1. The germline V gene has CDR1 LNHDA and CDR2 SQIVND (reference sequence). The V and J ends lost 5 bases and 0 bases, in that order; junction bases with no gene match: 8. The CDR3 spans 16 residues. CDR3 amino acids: CASSLGQGAANYGYTF. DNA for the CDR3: TGTGCCAGTAGTCTAGGACAGGGAGCAGCTAACTATGGCTACACCTTC.

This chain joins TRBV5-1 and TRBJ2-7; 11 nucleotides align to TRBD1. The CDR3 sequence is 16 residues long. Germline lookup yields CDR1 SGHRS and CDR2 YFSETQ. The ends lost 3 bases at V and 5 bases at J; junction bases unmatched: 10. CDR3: CASSSGPGQGEDEQYF. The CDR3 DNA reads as TGCGCCAGCAGCTCCGGCCCGGGACAGGGGGAGGACGAGCAGTACTTC.

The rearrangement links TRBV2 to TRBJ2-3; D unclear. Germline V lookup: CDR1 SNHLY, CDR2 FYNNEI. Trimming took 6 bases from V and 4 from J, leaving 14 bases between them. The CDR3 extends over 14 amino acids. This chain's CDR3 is CASRSSRGADTQYF. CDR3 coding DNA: TGTGCCAGCAGATCCAGCCGTGGGGCAGATACGCAGTATTTT.

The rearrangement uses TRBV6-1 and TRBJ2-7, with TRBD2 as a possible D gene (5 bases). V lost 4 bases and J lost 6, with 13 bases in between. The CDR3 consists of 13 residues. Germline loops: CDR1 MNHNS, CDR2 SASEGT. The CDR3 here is CASSVPGGREQYF. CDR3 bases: TGTGCCAGCAGTGTTCCGGGCGGGCGCGAGCAGTACTTC.

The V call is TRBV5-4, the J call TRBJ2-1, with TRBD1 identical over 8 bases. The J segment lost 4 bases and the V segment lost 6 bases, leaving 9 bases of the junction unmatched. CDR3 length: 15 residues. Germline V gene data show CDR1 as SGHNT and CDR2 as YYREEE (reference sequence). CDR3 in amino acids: CASNLQGASYNEQFF. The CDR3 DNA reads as TGTGCCAGCAACCTTCAGGGGGCCTCGTACAATGAGCAGTTCTTC.

As DNA, the CDR3 is TGTGCCAGCAGCTTCCTCGGGACATCTTATAATTCACCCCTCCACTTT. Protein sequence: CASSFLGTSYNSPLHF. The rearrangement links TRBV7-2 to TRBJ1-6, with D perhaps TRBD1 (6 bases). V dropped 3 bases and J dropped 4 bases, with 13 bases sitting between them. The CDR3 has 16 amino acids. Germline values: CDR1 SGHTA, CDR2 FQGNSA.

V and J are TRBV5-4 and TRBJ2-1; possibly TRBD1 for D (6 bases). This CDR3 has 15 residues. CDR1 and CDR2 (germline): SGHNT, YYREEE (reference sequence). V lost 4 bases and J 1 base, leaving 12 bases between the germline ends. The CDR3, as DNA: TGTGCCAGCAGCGTTACAGGGTTTTCCTACAATGAGCAGTTCTTC. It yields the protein CASSVTGFSYNEQFF.

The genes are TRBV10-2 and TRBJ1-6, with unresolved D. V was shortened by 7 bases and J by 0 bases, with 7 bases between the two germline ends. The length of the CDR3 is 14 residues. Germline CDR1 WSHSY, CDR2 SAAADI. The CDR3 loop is CASKLSSYNSPLHF. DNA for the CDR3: TGCGCCAGCAAACTGAGCTCCTATAATTCACCCCTCCACTTT.